This T cell receptor beta chain was sequenced during a study of blood T cell repertoires in COVID-19. TCRdb's table, derived via immunoSEQ multiplex PCR, lists solely in-frame clones and lacks some. Of over 60,000 clones detected, around 76% appear once; the ten largest clones hold roughly an eighth. Between the trimmed V and J ends, which lost 0 bases and 6 bases, there was a span of 15 bases. CDR1 is LGHDT and CDR2 is YNNKEL in the germline V gene (reference sequence). The CDR3 length is 16 residues. Material for sequencing was peripheral blood. This TCR derives from an elderly woman with acute or convalescent COVID-19. The rearrangement links TRBV3-1 (or the pseudogene TRBV3-2) to TRBJ2-1, with D possibly TRBD2 on 6 matching bases. CDR3 in amino acids: CASSQEAGTPFNEQFF. The CDR3 DNA reads as TGTGCCAGCAGCCAAGAGGCGGGGACCCCTTTCAATGAGCAGTTCTTC.